These T cell receptor beta chains were read from a single sample in a study of molecular identifiers for immune sequencing clone quantification. Each CDR3 protein is one row after TCRdb ran MiXCR on the PCR reads. The repertoire holds 90,000 or so distinct CDR3 sequences, with approximately 23% as singletons. Sequences were obtained from naive CD8+ T cells from blood, with Jurkat cell RNA spiked in. The receptors were gathered from a human donor in good health. Some libraries in this study had Jurkat cell RNA spiked in. CDR3s include the opening cysteine and the closing phenylalanine or tryptophan. Fields, in order: CDR3 DNA, CDR3 protein, V gene, clone size, D gene, J gene. The D gene is left open where the match is weak. Clone size is given for some rows only: seen once, a few or many times, or a class if the clone is expanded.

DNA: TGTGCCAGCAGCCCACCGATCCCGGGAAACATTCAGTACTTC
CDR3: CASSPPIPGNIQYF
V: TRBV5-5
size: NA
D: NA
J: TRBJ2-4

DNA: TGTGCCAGTAGTCCCAGGGTTGGGATGAGCACTGAAGCTTCCTTT
CDR3: CASSPRVGMSTEASF
V: TRBV19
size: once
D: NA
J: TRBJ1-1

DNA: TGCAGCGTTGATGGGGGCGGTAGCACAGATACGCAGTATTTT
CDR3: CSVDGGGSTDTQYF
V: TRBV29-1
size: many
D: NA
J: TRBJ2-3

DNA: TGTGCCAGCAGCTTCATCCAGGGATTGGATGAGCAGTTCTTC
CDR3: CASSFIQGLDEQFF
V: TRBV7-6
size: few
D: NA
J: TRBJ2-1

DNA: TGTGCCAGCAGTTTCTTGGACAGGGGCACAGATACGCCGTATTTT
CDR3: CASSFLDRGTDTPYF
V: TRBV27
size: NA
D: TRBD1
J: TRBJ2-3

DNA: TGTGCCAGCAGCGAGGGCCTCGTCCAGGGAGCTTTCTTT
CDR3: CASSEGLVQGAFF
V: TRBV9
size: many
D: NA
J: TRBJ1-1

DNA: TGTGCCAGCAGCTTTGGACAGGGCTACGAGCAGTACTTC
CDR3: CASSFGQGYEQYF
V: TRBV7-2
size: many
D: TRBD1
J: TRBJ2-7

DNA: TGTGCCAGCAGCCCCAGGACTAGCGGCATCAATGAGCAGTTCTTC
CDR3: CASSPRTSGINEQFF
V: TRBV11-3
size: NA
D: TRBD2
J: TRBJ2-1

DNA: TGTGCCAGTAGTATTGCCAGCACCGGGGAGCTGTTTTTT
CDR3: CASSIASTGELFF
V: TRBV19
size: once
D: NA
J: TRBJ2-2

DNA: TGTGCCAGCAGTTTAGTCTCGGCTAGCGGTTACTACGAGCAGTACTTC
CDR3: CASSLVSASGYYEQYF
V: TRBV12-3/TRBV12-4
size: NA
D: TRBD2
J: TRBJ2-7

DNA: TGCGCCAGCAGCCCCCGGTGGGGGGCCGTTGATACGCAGTATTTT
CDR3: CASSPRWGAVDTQYF
V: TRBV4-3
size: few
D: NA
J: TRBJ2-3

DNA: TGTGCCAGCAGTTACCGAGTCGAAGATACGCAGTATTTT
CDR3: CASSYRVEDTQYF
V: TRBV6-5
size: many
D: NA
J: TRBJ2-3

DNA: TGTGCCAGCAGGTTAACAGGGGGCGCATGGAATGAGCAGTTCTTC
CDR3: CASRLTGGAWNEQFF
V: TRBV28
size: few
D: TRBD1
J: TRBJ2-1

DNA: TGCAGTGCTACTAGCGGGGGGACCACAGATACGCAGTATTTT
CDR3: CSATSGGTTDTQYF
V: TRBV20-1
size: few
D: TRBD2
J: TRBJ2-3

DNA: TGTGCCAGCAGCATCTGGGTCGTGCTAGATGAGCAGTTCTTC
CDR3: CASSIWVVLDEQFF
V: TRBV11-2
size: few
D: NA
J: TRBJ2-1